This T cell receptor beta chain is from a study of tumor and adjacent non-tumor tissue in lung cancer. Looking at the study overall: Each sample yielded 3.9 million or so productive TCRbeta reads on average. Study-wide findings and caveats: Shorter survival was associated with higher TCR diversity in tumors. Tumor repertoires had a smaller top 100 clone share than normal lung.

In germline, CDR1 is WSHSY, CDR2 SAAADI. This CDR3 has 15 amino acids. With regard to this clonotype: Its antigen is undetermined. The junction shows a germline mismatch at one end, possibly a read error.

Three rounds of nested PCR, following a modified ARM-PCR protocol, produced the TCRbeta library. TCRdb used MiXCR to reprocess the multiplex PCR reads, holding one entry per CDR3 protein. The sample gives 65,000 to 70,000 distinct CDR3 sequences, almost 60% of which show up once; 20% to 25% is in the top ten. The template was RNA from unsorted bulk tissue. The TCR comes from a man aged 45 to 65 with non-small cell lung cancer. Sequencing input: lung tumor tissue. This rearrangement joins TRBV10-2 to TRBJ2-3, with a possible D match to TRBD2 (6 bases). The DNA of the CDR3 is TGCGCCAGCAGTGATCGGCGGGGTTGCACAGATACGAAGTATTTT. Translating gives CASSDRRGCTDTKYF.